The 19 T cell receptor beta chains below were found in one sample sequenced in a study of T cells in Graves' hyperthyroidism and ophthalmopathy. There were TCR beta CDR3 regions amplified from RNA transcripts. The primer set for the first-round RT-PCR of the TCR CDR3 was HTBI. TCRdb used MiXCR to reprocess the multiplex PCR reads, holding one entry per CDR3 protein. The table records some 570,000 distinct CDR3 sequences, 17% of them present only once. Source material: blood. Every receptor here comes from a woman aged 18-29 years with Graves' ophthalmopathy.

The rearrangement links TRBV11-2 to TRBJ1-2, with D possibly being TRBD1 (5 bases). Trimming removed 1 base from V and 2 bases from J, with 14 bases in between. Germline CDR1 is SGHAT and CDR2 is FQNNGV. The CDR3 has 16 amino acids. The CDR3: CASSLGVGSGNYGYTF. The DNA for the CDR3 is TGTGCCAGCAGCTTAGGAGTAGGATCAGGGAACTATGGCTACACCTTC.

The sample holds many counts of this clonotype. This chain joins TRBV12-3 or TRBV12-4 and TRBJ2-3; D call uncertain. V lost 2 bases, J lost 1 base, and 10 bases lay in between. The CDR3 spans 15 residues. CDR3 residues: CASSLIPSGTDTQYF. Written as DNA, the CDR3 is TGTGCCAGCAGTTTAATACCTTCTGGCACAGATACGCAGTATTTT.

This clonotype was seen ten or more times. The chain is built from TRBV28 and TRBJ1-3; no firm D call. The germline CDR1 and CDR2 sequences are MDHEN and SYDVKM. The CDR3 is 15 residues long. Trimming left V 6 bases short and J 0 bases short, with 12 bases between. The CDR3 DNA sequence: TGTGCCAGCAGGGGCGGTGACCCCTCTGGAAACACCATATATTTT. Encoded protein: CASRGGDPSGNTIYF.

This clonotype has only a few counts. The gene calls are TRBV5-1 and TRBJ2-4; 11 nucleotides align to TRBD2. V shed 0 bases and J 1 base; nucleotides not matched to a gene: 9. The CDR3 length is 19 residues. Germline V CDR1 and CDR2: SGHRS, YFSETQ. The chain's CDR3 is CASSLGGLADLGAKNIQYF. The CDR3 DNA is TGCGCCAGCAGCTTGGGGGGACTAGCGGACCTGGGGGCCAAAAACATTCAGTACTTC.

This clonotype was recorded many times. The chain couples TRBV12-3 or TRBV12-4 to TRBJ2-7; 8 nucleotides match TRBD1. The CDR3 has 14 residues. V shed 6 bases, J shed 0 bases, and the junction held 4 bases outside the gene matches. CDR3 bases: TGTGCCAGCAGCGGGGACAGGAGCTCCTACGAGCAGTACTTC. It is translated as CASSGDRSSYEQYF.

The chain links TRBV7-9 to TRBJ2-7; perhaps TRBD1 as D (5 bases). This CDR3 has 13 residues. Germline V gene lookup returns CDR1 SEHNR and CDR2 FQNEAQ (reference sequence). V shed 4 bases and J shed 0 bases, with 7 bases lying between them. The CDR3 sequence: CASSSDTSYEQYF. Here the CDR3 DNA reads TGTGCCAGCAGCTCGGACACCTCCTACGAGCAGTACTTC.

On this clonotype: A much larger clone lies a single base off, so this may be a read error. CDR3 bases: TGTTCCTGGAGTGCAGGGGCGGGGAATGAGCAGTTCTTC. This gives the protein CSWSAGAGNEQFF. The chain has TRBV30 and TRBJ2-1, with D perhaps given as TRBD1 or TRBD2 (6 bases each). From germline, CDR1 is GTSNPN and CDR2 SVGIG (reference sequence). The CDR3 runs 13 residues. Using reference TRBV30 and TRBJ2-1 for the parts outside the CDR3, the full variable domain is SQTIHQWPATLVQPVGSPLSLECTVEGTSNPNLYWYRQAAGRGLQLLFYSVGIGQISSEVPQNLSASRPQDRQFILSSKKLLLSDSGFYLCSWSAGAGNEQFFGPGTRLTVL.

For this clonotype: The junction departs from germline at one end; a sequencing error may be responsible. The chain recombines TRBV30 with TRBJ1-1; D gene unclear. Germline CDR1 and CDR2: GTSNPN and SVGIG (reference sequence). The CDR3 contains 12 residues. In DNA form, the CDR3 reads TGTGCCGGGAGAGACTTGAACACTGAAGCTTTCTTT. It translates to CAGRDLNTEAFF.

Ten or more counts support this clonotype. The chain employs TRBV27 and TRBJ2-2; TRBD2 might be the D (6 bases). This CDR3 is 16 amino acids long. Looked up from germline, CDR1 is MNHEY and CDR2 is SMNVEV (reference sequence). Trimming cost V 3 bases and J 3 bases, with 14 bases left between them. In nucleotides, the CDR3 is TGTGCCAGCAGTTTGAGGCCCGGGGGTGACACCGGGGAGCTGTTTTTT. Translation gives CASSLRPGGDTGELFF.

This clonotype was found a few times. The chain links TRBV6-1 to TRBJ2-7, with TRBD2 matching over 13 bases. Germline V gene data show CDR1 as MNHNS and CDR2 as SASEGT. This CDR3 comprises 15 residues. J gave up 5 bases and V 6 bases, and 7 bases lay outside the gene matches. CDR3 sequence: CASRVTSGRADEQYF. The CDR3, as DNA: TGTGCCAGCAGAGTCACTAGCGGGAGGGCCGACGAGCAGTACTTC.

In this sample, this clonotype turned up many times. The rearrangement links TRBV20-1 to TRBJ1-5; the match to TRBD1 covers 11 bases. V dropped 1 base and J dropped 8; count of bases not matched to a gene: 4. The germline V gene has CDR1 DFQATT and CDR2 SNEGSKA (reference sequence). This CDR3 is built from 14 residues. The DNA for the CDR3 is TGCAGTGCTAGAGCAGGGACAGGGGGAGAGCCCCAGCATTTT. Translation: CSARAGTGGEPQHF.

This clonotype has just a few counts. The genes are TRBV3-1 and TRBJ2-2, with 8 bases that match TRBD2. Germline lookup yields CDR1 LGHDT and CDR2 YNNKEL (reference sequence). CDR3 length equals 15 residues. Trimming at V came to 4 bases and at J to 4 bases, leaving 5 bases not matched to a gene. In nucleotides, the CDR3 is TGTGCCAGCAGCCTCGGACTAGCCCTCACCGGGGAGCTGTTTTTT. It codes for CASSLGLALTGELFF.

This clonotype was observed many times. The chain combines TRBV2 with TRBJ2-1; TRBD2 agrees at 7 bases. The CDR3 extends over 14 amino acids. Unmatched junction bases numbered 6, after V lost 1 base and J lost 9 bases. Germline V gene lookup returns CDR1 SNHLY and CDR2 FYNNEI. The CDR3 sequence is CASSEDRGRGEQFF. The CDR3 DNA reads TGTGCCAGCAGTGAAGATCGAGGGAGGGGTGAGCAGTTCTTC.

This clonotype occurred a few times. V usage is TRBV4-1 and J usage is TRBJ2-3; TRBD2 matches 7 bases. V shed 3 bases and J 8 bases; nucleotides not matched to a gene: 2. Germline V gene sequence: CDR1 MGHRA, CDR2 YSYEKL. The CDR3 extends over 12 amino acids. The DNA of the CDR3 is TGCGCCAGCAGCCAGGAGCGGGGTACGCAGTATTTT. This translates into CASSQERGTQYF.

This clonotype showed up many times. The V call is TRBV12-3 or TRBV12-4, the J call TRBJ1-3; D might be TRBD1 (6 bases). CDR3 size: 14 residues. Trimming shortened V by 3 bases and J by 5 bases, and 11 bases separated the two germline ends. The CDR3 region is CASSFRTERNTIYF. The DNA of the CDR3 is TGTGCCAGCAGTTTCCGGACAGAGAGAAACACCATATATTTT.

The chain has TRBV19 and TRBJ2-1; TRBD2 matches 10 bases. Germline V gene lookup returns CDR1 LNHDA and CDR2 SQIVND (reference sequence). V lost 2 bases, J lost 8 bases, and 9 bases stayed unmatched. The CDR3 is made up of 16 amino acids. In nucleotides, the CDR3 is TGTGCCAGTAGTATACTCGGAGCGGGAGGGCCGGATGAGCAGTTCTTC. It translates to CASSILGAGGPDEQFF.

In this sample, this clonotype turned up many times. In DNA form, the CDR3 reads TGTGCCTGGGGGCGGCAGAGGGGACTTTACGAGCAGTACTTC. It specifies CAWGRQRGLYEQYF. J is TRBJ2-7 and V is TRBV30, with a tentative D call TRBD2 (6 bases). Germline V CDR1 and CDR2: GTSNPN, SVGIG (reference sequence). The V gene lost 5 bases and the J gene lost 4 bases, with 18 bases spanning the gap. The CDR3 has 14 amino acids.

This sequence joins TRBV19 and TRBJ1-1; the D gene is possibly TRBD1 (5 bases). The CDR3 has 16 residues. Germline V gene data show CDR1 as LNHDA and CDR2 as SQIVND (reference sequence). Trimming left V 6 bases short and J 0 bases short, with 17 bases between. CDR3 nucleotide sequence: TGTGCCAGTAGCTTAGGGGTGGCTGTTATGAACACTGAAGCTTTCTTT. It translates to CASSLGVAVMNTEAFF.

This clonotype showed up many times. The V call is TRBV3-1, the J call TRBJ1-2; no firm D call. Germline values: CDR1 LGHDT, CDR2 YNNKEL (reference sequence). The CDR3 extends over 11 amino acids. The V end was cut by 6 bases, the J end by 11 bases, with 13 bases between. The CDR3 is CASSRGRSYTF. The CDR3 DNA sequence: TGTGCCAGCAGTCGTGGTAGGAGTTACACCTTC.